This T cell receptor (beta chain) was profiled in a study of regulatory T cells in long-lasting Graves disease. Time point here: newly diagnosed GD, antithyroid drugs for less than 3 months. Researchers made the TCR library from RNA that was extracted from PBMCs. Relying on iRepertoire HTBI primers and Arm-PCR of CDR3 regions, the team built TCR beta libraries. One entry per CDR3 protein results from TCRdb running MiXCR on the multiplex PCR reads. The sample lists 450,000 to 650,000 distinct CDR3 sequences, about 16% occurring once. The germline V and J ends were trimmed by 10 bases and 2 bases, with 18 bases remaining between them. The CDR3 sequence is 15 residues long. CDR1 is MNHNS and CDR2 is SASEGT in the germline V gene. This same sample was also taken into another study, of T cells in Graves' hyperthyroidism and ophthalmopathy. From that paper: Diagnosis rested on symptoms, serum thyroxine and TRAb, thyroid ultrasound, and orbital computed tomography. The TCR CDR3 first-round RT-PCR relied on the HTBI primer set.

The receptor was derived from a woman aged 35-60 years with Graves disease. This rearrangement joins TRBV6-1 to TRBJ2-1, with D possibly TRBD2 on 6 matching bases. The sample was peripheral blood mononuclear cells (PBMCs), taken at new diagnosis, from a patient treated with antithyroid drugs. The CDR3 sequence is CATSYGGPTYNEQFF. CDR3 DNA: TGTGCCACCTCTTACGGGGGACCAACCTACAATGAGCAGTTCTTC.